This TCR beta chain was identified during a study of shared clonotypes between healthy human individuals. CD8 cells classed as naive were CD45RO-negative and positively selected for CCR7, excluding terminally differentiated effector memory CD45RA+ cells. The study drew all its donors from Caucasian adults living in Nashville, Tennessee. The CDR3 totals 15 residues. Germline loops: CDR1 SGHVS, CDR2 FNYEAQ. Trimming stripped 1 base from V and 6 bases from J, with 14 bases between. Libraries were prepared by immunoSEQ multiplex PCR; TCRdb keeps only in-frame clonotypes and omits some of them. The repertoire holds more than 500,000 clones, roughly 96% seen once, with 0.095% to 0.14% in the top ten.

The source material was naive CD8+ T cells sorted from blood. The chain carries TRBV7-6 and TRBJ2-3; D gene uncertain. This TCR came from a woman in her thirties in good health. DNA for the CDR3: TGTGCCAGCAGCTTAGTATCAAGGGTAAGGGATACGCAGTATTTT. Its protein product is CASSLVSRVRDTQYF. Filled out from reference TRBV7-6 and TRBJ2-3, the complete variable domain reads GAGVSQSPRYKVTKRGQDVALRCDPISGHVSLYWYRQALGQGPEFLTYFNYEAQQDKSGLPNDRFSAERPEGSISTLTIQRTEQRDSAMYRCASSLVSRVRDTQYFGPGTRLTVL.